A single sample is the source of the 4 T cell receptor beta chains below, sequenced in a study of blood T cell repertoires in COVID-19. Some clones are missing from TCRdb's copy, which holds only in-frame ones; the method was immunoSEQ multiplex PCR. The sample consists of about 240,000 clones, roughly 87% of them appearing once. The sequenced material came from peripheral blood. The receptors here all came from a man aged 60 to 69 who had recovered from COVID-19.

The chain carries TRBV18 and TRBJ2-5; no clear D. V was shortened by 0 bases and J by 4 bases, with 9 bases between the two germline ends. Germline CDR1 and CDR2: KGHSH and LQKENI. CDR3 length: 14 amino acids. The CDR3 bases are TGTGCCAGCTCACCACCGAGCCTCGGAGAGACCCAGTACTTC. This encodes CASSPPSLGETQYF.

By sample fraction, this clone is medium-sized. CDR3 loop: CASSSDLLGLSQYF. The CDR3, as DNA: TGTGCCAGCAGCTCTGACCTATTGGGACTGTCGCAGTATTTT. The chain links TRBV7-9 to TRBJ2-3; maybe TRBD2 (6 bases). Germline V CDR1 and CDR2: SEHNR, FQNEAQ (reference sequence). This CDR3 region has 14 residues. The V end lost 4 bases, the J end lost 10 bases, and 18 bases lay between the germline ends.

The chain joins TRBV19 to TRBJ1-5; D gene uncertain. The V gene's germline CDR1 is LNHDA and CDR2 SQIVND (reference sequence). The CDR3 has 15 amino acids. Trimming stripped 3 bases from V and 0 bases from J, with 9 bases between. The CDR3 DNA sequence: TGTGCCAGTAGTATTCAGGTTACTAGCAATCAGCCCCAGCATTTT. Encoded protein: CASSIQVTSNQPQHF.

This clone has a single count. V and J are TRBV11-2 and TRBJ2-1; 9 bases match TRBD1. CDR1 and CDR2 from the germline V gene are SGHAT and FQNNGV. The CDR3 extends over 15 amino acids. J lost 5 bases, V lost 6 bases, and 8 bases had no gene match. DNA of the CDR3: TGTGCCAGCAGAAGGCCGGGACAGGGTCACAATGAGCAGTTCTTC. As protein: CASRRPGQGHNEQFF.